The 28 T cell receptor beta chains in this list originate from one sample, sequenced in a study of Graves' ophthalmopathy and Graves' hyperthyroidism. Amplified TCR beta CDR3 regions were obtained using RNA transcripts as template. Second-round multiplex PCR came after first-round RT-PCR with HTBI primers. TCRdb re-analysed the multiplex PCR reads in MiXCR, keeping a single row per CDR3 protein. The sample carries about 170,000 distinct CDR3 sequences, about 40% recorded once. The sequenced material came from peripheral blood. These receptors were collected from a woman aged 40 to 50 with Graves' ophthalmopathy.

The genes are TRBV27 and TRBJ2-5; D is uncertain. The CDR3 sequence is 15 residues long. Trimming cost V 5 bases and J 7 bases, with 20 bases left between them. The germline gives CDR1 MNHEY, CDR2 SMNVEV (reference sequence). CDR3 region: CASSRTVVSMMTQYF. The CDR3 nucleotides are TGTGCCAGCAGTCGGACCGTGGTTTCGATGATGACCCAGTACTTC.

This clonotype was recorded at least ten times. V is TRBV15 and J is TRBJ2-7; D is perhaps TRBD1 (8 bases). V was trimmed by 1 base and J by 4 bases, leaving 20 bases between them. The CDR3 has 17 residues. Germline assignment: CDR1 LNHNV and CDR2 YYDKDF (reference sequence). The CDR3 DNA is TGTGCCACCAGCAGAGGCTCCCGTGACAGGGGACTATACGAGCAGTACTTC. It is translated as CATSRGSRDRGLYEQYF.

At least ten counts were recorded for this clonotype. The genes are TRBV24-1 and TRBJ2-5; D not resolved. The CDR3 consists of 13 residues. Trimming took 2 bases from V and 5 from J, leaving 8 bases between them. From germline, CDR1 is KGHDR and CDR2 SFDVKD. The chain's CDR3 is CATSDSPGETQYF. The CDR3 DNA sequence: TGTGCCACCAGTGATTCCCCTGGGGAGACCCAGTACTTC.

In this sample, this clonotype turned up many times. V and J are TRBV9 and TRBJ1-2; D possibly corresponds to TRBD1 (5 bases). V was trimmed by 4 bases and J by 4 bases, leaving 14 bases between them. The CDR3 length is 14 residues. The germline gives CDR1 SGDLS, CDR2 YYNGEE. CDR3 in amino acids: CASSSAGTAYGYTF. The CDR3 DNA follows: TGTGCCAGCAGCAGTGCCGGGACTGCCTATGGCTACACCTTC.

In its sample, this clonotype was seen many times. The chain employs TRBV7-2 and TRBJ2-5, with 9 bases that match TRBD1. This CDR3 is built from 15 residues. Germline V gives CDR1 SGHTA, CDR2 FQGNSA. Germline trimming cut 1 base from V and 5 bases from J; bases unmatched to any gene: 5. Written as DNA, the CDR3 is TGTGCCAGCAGCTTAGAAGGGACAGGGCCCGAGACCCAGTACTTC. As protein: CASSLEGTGPETQYF.

This clonotype was seen at least ten times. CDR3 nucleotide sequence: TGCGCCAGCAGCTCCACAGGGAGCTCTGGGGCCAACGTCCTGACTTTC. Translating it yields CASSSTGSSGANVLTF. The V and J genes are TRBV5-1 and TRBJ2-6; tentative D call: TRBD1 (6 bases). This CDR3 is built from 16 residues. V shed 3 bases and J shed 0 bases, with 10 bases lying between them. Germline V gene sequence: CDR1 SGHRS, CDR2 YFSETQ.

This clonotype was seen only a few times. V and J are TRBV12-3 or TRBV12-4 and TRBJ2-7; 11 nucleotides match TRBD2. The V segment lost 6 bases and the J segment 1 base; nucleotides outside the gene matches: 5. There are 15 residues in the CDR3. The CDR3 here is CASSPGLAESYEQYF. The CDR3, as DNA: TGTGCCAGCAGCCCGGGACTAGCGGAGTCCTACGAGCAGTACTTC.

The chain carries TRBV6-1 and TRBJ2-7, with D maybe TRBD2 (5 bases). With 0 bases removed from V and 0 bases from J, the gap between germline ends came to 9 bases. Germline V gene lookup returns CDR1 MNHNS and CDR2 SASEGT. The CDR3 covers 15 residues. The CDR3 reads CASSEALGDSYEQYF. The CDR3 DNA reads as TGTGCCAGCAGTGAAGCGCTCGGGGACTCCTACGAGCAGTACTTC.

This clonotype was seen ten or more times. This CDR3 reads CASSTRDRATGELFF. CDR3 DNA sequence: TGTGCCAGCAGCACCCGGGACAGGGCCACCGGGGAGCTGTTTTTT. The V call is TRBV7-8, the J call TRBJ2-2; 9 bases map to TRBD1. V dropped 5 bases and J dropped 4; count of bases not matched to a gene: 5. The CDR3 totals 15 residues. Germline CDR1 SGHVS, CDR2 FQNEAQ.

The sample holds many counts of this clonotype. The rearrangement uses TRBV11-2 and TRBJ2-7; unclear D gene. Trimming left V 1 base short and J 1 base short, with 8 bases between. Germline CDR1 SGHAT, CDR2 FQNNGV. This CDR3 has 14 amino acids. The CDR3 nucleotides read TGTGCCAGCAGCTTAGTCCCGGTTTCCTACGAGCAGTACTTC. Protein product: CASSLVPVSYEQYF.

This clonotype was seen a handful of times. The rearrangement uses TRBV11-2 and TRBJ2-7; D is perhaps TRBD2 (5 bases). Germline V lookup: CDR1 SGHAT, CDR2 FQNNGV. V was pared by 5 bases and J by 3 bases, with 23 bases between. There are 17 residues in the CDR3. The CDR3 here is CASSPFGELTGFYEQYF. The CDR3 nucleotides are TGTGCCAGCAGCCCCTTCGGGGAATTGACTGGATTCTACGAGCAGTACTTC.

V and J are TRBV29-1 and TRBJ2-7, with 10 positions matching TRBD1. The CDR3 is 13 amino acids. After removal of 2 bases from V and 6 bases from J, the junction contained 4 bases not matched to a gene. Germline CDR1 reads SQVTM; CDR2 reads ANQGSEA. CDR3 DNA sequence: TGCAGCGTTGAATGGACAGGGGGGGGCGAGCAGTACTTC. It specifies CSVEWTGGGEQYF.

CDR3 sequence reads: CASIAGPNYGYTF. The CDR3 region has the DNA TGTGCCAGCATCGCAGGACCTAACTATGGCTACACCTTC. The chain is built from TRBV2 and TRBJ1-2, with no clear D. The V gene's germline CDR1 is SNHLY and CDR2 FYNNEI. CDR3 length equals 13 residues. V lost 7 bases, J lost 0 bases, and 9 bases lay in between.

This clonotype was recorded many times. This rearrangement joins TRBV9 to TRBJ1-1; D not resolved. Trimming removed 0 bases at V and 3 bases at J, with 6 bases between. The CDR3 is 13 residues long. Germline V CDR1 and CDR2: SGDLS, YYNGEE. This chain's CDR3 is CASSVVRDTEAFF. In nucleotides, the CDR3 is TGTGCCAGCAGCGTAGTGAGAGACACTGAAGCTTTCTTT. The full variable domain, with the rest looked up from reference TRBV9 and TRBJ1-1, is DSGVTQTPKHLITATGQRVTLRCSPRSGDLSVYWYQQSLDQGLQFLIQYYNGEERAKGNILERFSAQQFPDLHSELNLSSLELGDSALYFCASSVVRDTEAFFGQGTRLTVV.

This clonotype was observed many times. The chain uses TRBV28 and TRBJ1-2; no firm D call. The CDR3 is 14 amino acids. Germline-derived CDR1 and CDR2 are MDHEN and SYDVKM. Between the trimmed V and J ends, which lost 8 bases and 4 bases, there was a span of 17 bases. The chain's CDR3 is CASRVAGSSYGYTF. The CDR3 nucleotides read TGTGCCAGCCGAGTCGCGGGGAGCAGCTATGGCTACACCTTC.

This clonotype was picked up a small number of times. This chain joins TRBV12-3 or TRBV12-4 and TRBJ1-5; D perhaps matches TRBD1 (6 bases). This CDR3 is 12 amino acids long. The V end was cut by 5 bases, the J end by 7 bases, with 9 bases between. The CDR3: CASSSQGQPQHF. CDR3 nucleotide sequence: TGTGCCAGCAGTAGCCAGGGGCAGCCCCAGCATTTT.

The genes are TRBV30 and TRBJ1-1; no firm D call. CDR1 is GTSNPN, CDR2 SVGIG, per germline (reference sequence). The CDR3 extends over 13 amino acids. The V gene lost 4 bases and the J gene lost 5 bases, with 14 bases spanning the gap. The DNA of the CDR3 is TGTGCCTGGATGAGGGCCCACGGGACTGAAGCTTTCTTT. Translated, it gives CAWMRAHGTEAFF.

This clonotype was counted at least ten times. The chain has TRBV28 and TRBJ1-2, with a tentative D call TRBD1 (6 bases). Germline CDR1 reads MDHEN; CDR2 reads SYDVKM. The CDR3 length is 14 residues. Trimming left V 6 bases short and J 4 bases short, with 15 bases between. The CDR3 region has the DNA TGTGCCAGCAGCCAGCGAGGGGGTAGCTATGGCTACACCTTC. It translates to CASSQRGGSYGYTF.

The genes are TRBV7-2 and TRBJ2-5, with TRBD2 matching 10 bases. This CDR3 spans 20 amino acids. Germline V CDR1 and CDR2: SGHTA, FQGNSA. Unmatched junction bases numbered 18, after V lost 0 bases and J lost 5 bases. The CDR3 DNA reads TGTGCCAGCAGCTTAGCGGGGGCGGTAGCGGGGGGATCTAAACGGGAGACCCAGTACTTC. It is translated as CASSLAGAVAGGSKRETQYF.

This clonotype was seen at least ten times. This chain joins TRBV5-6 and TRBJ1-1, with D uncertain. V was shortened by 2 bases and J by 0 bases, with 11 bases between the two germline ends. Germline CDR1 SGHDT, CDR2 YYEEEE. The CDR3 has 15 residues. Written as DNA, the CDR3 is TGTGCCAGCAGCTTTAGAAGAACTTTGAACACTGAAGCTTTCTTT. The encoded protein is CASSFRRTLNTEAFF. The complete variable domain, with remaining parts taken from reference TRBV5-6 and TRBJ1-1, reads DAGVTQSPTHLIKTRGQQVTLRCSPKSGHDTVSWYQQALGQGPQFIFQYYEEEERQRGNFPDRFSGHQFPNYSSELNVNALLLGDSALYLCASSFRRTLNTEAFFGQGTRLTVV.

At least ten counts were recorded for this clonotype. The genes are TRBV10-3 and TRBJ1-1; D is unresolved. The germline CDR1 and CDR2 sequences are ENHRY and SYGVKD. This CDR3 has 16 amino acids. Trimming shortened V by 8 bases and J by 6 bases, and 25 bases separated the two germline ends. CDR3 residues: CAIAPGSGFSFAEAFF. The CDR3 bases are TGTGCCATCGCCCCGGGTTCGGGGTTCAGTTTTGCTGAAGCTTTCTTT.

This clonotype was observed a single time. The rearrangement links TRBV13 to TRBJ2-7, with TRBD2 as a possible D gene (5 bases). V was pared by 1 base and J by 2 bases, with 12 bases between. The CDR3 loop spans 15 amino acids. Germline assignment: CDR1 PRHDT and CDR2 FYEKMQ (reference sequence). As DNA, the CDR3 is TGTGCCAGCAGCTTAGCCCCTTTGCGGGCCTACGAGCAGTACTTC. It translates to CASSLAPLRAYEQYF.

This clonotype occurred many times. This sequence joins TRBV29-1 and TRBJ1-6, with a weak D call TRBD1 (6 bases). Trimming removed 6 bases at V and 4 bases at J, with 10 bases between. CDR1 SQVTM and CDR2 ANQGSEA come from the germline V gene. The CDR3 contains 13 residues. CDR3 residues: CSVRTDYNSPLHF. CDR3 nucleotide sequence: TGCAGCGTACGGACAGATTATAATTCACCCCTCCACTTT. The whole variable domain, remainder taken from reference TRBV29-1 and TRBJ1-6, is SAVISQKPSRDICQRGTSLTIQCQVDSQVTMMFWYRQQPGQSLTLIATANQGSEATYESGFVIDKFPISRPNLTFSTLTVSNMSPEDSSIYLCSVRTDYNSPLHFGNGTRLTVT.

This clonotype was observed at least ten times. J is TRBJ1-2 and V is TRBV12-3 or TRBV12-4; D unclear. Trimming removed 1 base from V and 6 bases from J, with 9 bases in between. There are 13 residues in the CDR3. CDR3 in amino acids: CASSLEGYHGYTF. Written as DNA, the CDR3 is TGTGCCAGCAGTTTAGAAGGGTACCATGGCTACACCTTC.

V gene TRBV7-9 combines with J gene TRBJ1-2; D uncertain. Trimming shortened V by 2 bases and J by 3 bases, and 13 bases separated the two germline ends. CDR3 size: 15 residues. Per the germline V gene, CDR1 is SEHNR and CDR2 is FQNEAQ (reference sequence). The CDR3 region is CASSLLAGRDYGYTF. The CDR3 DNA reads TGTGCCAGCAGCTTATTGGCTGGTAGGGACTATGGCTACACCTTC.

The chain recombines TRBV20-1 with TRBJ2-7, with no clear D. This CDR3 has 12 residues. Germline values: CDR1 DFQATT, CDR2 SNEGSKA (reference sequence). Trimming removed 5 bases at V and 5 bases at J, with 13 bases between. The CDR3 sequence: CSAQVDGHEQYF. Written as DNA, the CDR3 is TGCAGTGCTCAGGTGGACGGCCACGAGCAGTACTTC.

Ten or more counts support this clonotype. The CDR3 DNA follows: TGTGCCAGCAGCGGCGGGGGCTATGGCTACACCTTC. Translating it yields CASSGGGYGYTF. This chain links TRBV9 with TRBJ1-2, with D possibly matching TRBD1 (5 bases). Trimming took 3 bases from V and 4 from J, leaving 7 bases between them. Per germline, CDR1 SGDLS and CDR2 YYNGEE. This CDR3 has 12 residues.

V gene TRBV7-3 combines with J gene TRBJ2-7; 7 bases fit TRBD2. Trimming at V came to 0 bases and at J to 3 bases, leaving 5 bases not matched to a gene. CDR1 is SGHTA and CDR2 is FQGTGA in the germline V gene. This CDR3 is 15 amino acids long. Written as DNA, the CDR3 is TGTGCCAGCAGCTTAACCCCAGCGGGACTCTACGAGCAGTACTTC. This translates into CASSLTPAGLYEQYF.